Below, one T cell receptor (beta chain) is given with its context. The antigen is not known. CDR3 length: 17 amino acids. In germline, CDR1 is MNHNS, CDR2 SASEGT. Trimming at V came to 5 bases and at J to 6 bases, leaving 13 bases not matched to a gene. Building the TCR beta libraries relied on iRepertoire HTBI primers, and CDR3 regions underwent Arm-PCR. Each CDR3 protein is one row after TCRdb ran MiXCR on the multiplex PCR reads. Counted here are around 460,000 distinct CDR3 sequences, about 22% occurring once; the ten biggest clones make up 13%. The sample originates from a study of regulatory T cells in long-lasting Graves disease. Study at large: Disease was considered persistent Graves' disease after over 5 years of antithyroid drugs (with positive TSH receptor antibodies). Overall study findings and caveats: Repertoires from persistent disease leaned toward TRBV28, TRBJ1-2 and TRBJ2-5. Shared public clonotypes totalled 2,500 to 3,500 in persistent patients, compared with roughly 970 in new patients.

Documented time point: persistent/refractory GD, antithyroid drugs over 5 years with positive TRAb. TCR sequences were obtained from RNA taken from PBMCs. Graves' disease diagnosis was established per American Thyroid Association guidelines. The V call is TRBV6-1, the J call TRBJ1-5; 10 bases fit TRBD1. The clonotype was recovered from a female donor with Graves disease. This material consisted of peripheral blood mononuclear cells (PBMCs), taken when the disease was refractory, from a patient treated with antithyroid drugs. The chain's CDR3 is CASSPGQGMSPGQPQHF. The CDR3, as DNA: TGTGCCAGCAGTCCGGGACAGGGGATGAGTCCAGGTCAGCCCCAGCATTTT.